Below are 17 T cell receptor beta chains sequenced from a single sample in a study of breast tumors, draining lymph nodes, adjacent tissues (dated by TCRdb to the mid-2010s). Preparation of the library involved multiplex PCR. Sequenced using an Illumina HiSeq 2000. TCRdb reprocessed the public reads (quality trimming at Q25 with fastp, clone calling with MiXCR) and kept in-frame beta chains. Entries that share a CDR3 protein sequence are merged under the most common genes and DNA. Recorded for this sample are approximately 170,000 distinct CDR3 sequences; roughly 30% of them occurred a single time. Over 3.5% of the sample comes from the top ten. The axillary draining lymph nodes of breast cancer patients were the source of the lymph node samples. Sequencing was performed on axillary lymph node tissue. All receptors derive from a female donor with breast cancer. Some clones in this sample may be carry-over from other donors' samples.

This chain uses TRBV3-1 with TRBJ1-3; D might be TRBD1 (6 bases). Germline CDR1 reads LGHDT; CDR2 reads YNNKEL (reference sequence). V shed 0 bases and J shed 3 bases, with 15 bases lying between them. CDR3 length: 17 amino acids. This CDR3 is CASSQEGSGAIGNTIYF. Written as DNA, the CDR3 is TGTGCCAGCAGCCAAGAAGGATCGGGGGCGATTGGAAACACCATATATTTT.

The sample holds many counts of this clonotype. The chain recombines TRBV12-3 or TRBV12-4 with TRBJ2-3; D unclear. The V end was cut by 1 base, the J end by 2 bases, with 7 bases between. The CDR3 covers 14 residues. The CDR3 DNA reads TGTGCCAGCAGTTTAGGCCTACCCACAGATACGCAGTATTTT. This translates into CASSLGLPTDTQYF.

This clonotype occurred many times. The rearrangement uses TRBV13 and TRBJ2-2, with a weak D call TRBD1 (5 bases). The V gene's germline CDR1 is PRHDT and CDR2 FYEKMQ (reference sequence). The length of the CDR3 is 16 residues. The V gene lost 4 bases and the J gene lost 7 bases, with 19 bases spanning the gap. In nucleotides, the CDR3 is TGTGCCAGCAGCTCTTCTTTCAAAGGGGTAATCGGGGAGCTGTTTTTT. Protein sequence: CASSSSFKGVIGELFF.

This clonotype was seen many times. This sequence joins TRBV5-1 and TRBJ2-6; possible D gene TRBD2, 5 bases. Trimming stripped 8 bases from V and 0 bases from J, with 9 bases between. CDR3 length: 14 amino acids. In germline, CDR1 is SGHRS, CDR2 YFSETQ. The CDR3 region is CASWGDSGANVLTF. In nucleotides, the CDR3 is TGCGCCAGTTGGGGAGACTCTGGGGCCAACGTCCTGACTTTC.

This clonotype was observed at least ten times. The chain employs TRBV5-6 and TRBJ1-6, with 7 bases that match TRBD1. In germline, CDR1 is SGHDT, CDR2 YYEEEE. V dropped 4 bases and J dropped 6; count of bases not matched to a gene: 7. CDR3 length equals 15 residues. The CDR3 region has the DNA TGTGCCAGCAGCCATATAACAGGGGTTAATTCACCCCTCCACTTT. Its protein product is CASSHITGVNSPLHF.

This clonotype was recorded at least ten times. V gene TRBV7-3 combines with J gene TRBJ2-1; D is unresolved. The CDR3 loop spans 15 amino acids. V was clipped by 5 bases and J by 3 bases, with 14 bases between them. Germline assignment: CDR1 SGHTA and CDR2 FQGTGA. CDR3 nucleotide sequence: TGTGCCAGCAGCCCTACGGAGTCAGTCTACAATGAGCAGTTCTTC. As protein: CASSPTESVYNEQFF.

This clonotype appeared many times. CDR3 nucleotide sequence: TGTGCCAGCAGCGACCCGGGACAGGGTGGGGACTACGAGCAGTACTTC. Its translation is CASSDPGQGGDYEQYF. The chain uses TRBV2 and TRBJ2-7, with 9 bases identical to TRBD1. Germline CDR1 is SNHLY and CDR2 is FYNNEI. The J segment lost 3 bases and the V segment lost 6 bases, leaving 12 bases of the junction unmatched. The CDR3 is 16 amino acids.

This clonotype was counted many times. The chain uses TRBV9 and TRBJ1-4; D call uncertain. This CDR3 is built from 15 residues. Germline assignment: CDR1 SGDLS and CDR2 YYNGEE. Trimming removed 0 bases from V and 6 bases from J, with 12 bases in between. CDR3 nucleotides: TGTGCCAGCAGCGTAGGCGGTGTTCCCCATGAAAAACTGTTTTTT. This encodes CASSVGGVPHEKLFF.

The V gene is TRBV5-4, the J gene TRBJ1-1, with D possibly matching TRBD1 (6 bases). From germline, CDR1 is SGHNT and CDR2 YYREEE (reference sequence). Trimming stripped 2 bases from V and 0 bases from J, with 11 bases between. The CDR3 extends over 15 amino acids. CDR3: CASSLRQEMNTEAFF. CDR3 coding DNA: TGTGCCAGCAGCTTAAGACAGGAGATGAACACTGAAGCTTTCTTT.

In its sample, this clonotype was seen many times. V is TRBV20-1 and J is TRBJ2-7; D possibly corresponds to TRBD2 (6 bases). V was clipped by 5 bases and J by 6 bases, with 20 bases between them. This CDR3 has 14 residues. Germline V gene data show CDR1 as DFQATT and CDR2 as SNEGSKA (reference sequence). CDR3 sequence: CSAPTAGSLREQYF. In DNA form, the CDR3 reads TGCAGTGCTCCAACGGCGGGGTCCCTTCGCGAGCAGTACTTC.

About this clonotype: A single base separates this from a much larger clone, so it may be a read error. This CDR3 is CASSAGWEGRSWEQFF. CDR3 nucleotide sequence: TGTGCCAGCAGCGCAGGATGGGAGGGCCGTTCATGGGAGCAGTTCTTC. The rearrangement links TRBV9 to TRBJ2-1; TRBD2 agrees at 7 bases. With 3 bases clipped from V and 10 bases from J, the junction kept 16 bases outside the gene matches. This CDR3 region has 16 residues. Looked up from germline, CDR1 is SGDLS and CDR2 is YYNGEE. Full variable domain (missing parts from reference TRBV9 and TRBJ2-1): DSGVTQTPKHLITATGQRVTLRCSPRSGDLSVYWYQQSLDQGLQFLIQYYNGEERAKGNILERFSAQQFPDLHSELNLSSLELGDSALYFCASSAGWEGRSWEQFFGPGTRLTVL.

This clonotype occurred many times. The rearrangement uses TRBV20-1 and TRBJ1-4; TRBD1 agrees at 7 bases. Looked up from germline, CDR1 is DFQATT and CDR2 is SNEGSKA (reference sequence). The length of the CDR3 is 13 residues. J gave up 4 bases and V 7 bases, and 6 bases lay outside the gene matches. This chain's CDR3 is CSGSTGNNEKLFF. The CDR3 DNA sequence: TGCAGTGGCTCGACAGGGAATAATGAAAAACTGTTTTTT.

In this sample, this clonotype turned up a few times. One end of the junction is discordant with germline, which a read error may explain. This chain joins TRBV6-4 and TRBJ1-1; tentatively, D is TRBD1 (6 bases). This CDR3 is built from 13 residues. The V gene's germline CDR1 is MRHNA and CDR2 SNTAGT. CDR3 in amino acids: CASRKQGSTEAFF. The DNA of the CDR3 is TGTGCCAGCAGAAAACAGGGAAGCACTGAGGCTTTCTTT.

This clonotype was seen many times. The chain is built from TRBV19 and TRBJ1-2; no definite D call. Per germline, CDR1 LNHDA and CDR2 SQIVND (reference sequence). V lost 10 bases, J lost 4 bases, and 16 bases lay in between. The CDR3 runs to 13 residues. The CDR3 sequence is CATFANRIYGYTF. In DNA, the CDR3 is TGTGCCACATTTGCCAACAGAATCTATGGCTACACCTTC.

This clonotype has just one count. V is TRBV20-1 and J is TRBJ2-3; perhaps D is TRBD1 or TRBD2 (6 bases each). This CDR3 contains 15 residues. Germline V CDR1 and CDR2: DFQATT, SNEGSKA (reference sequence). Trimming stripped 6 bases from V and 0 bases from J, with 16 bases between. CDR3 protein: CSAGGKLHSTDTQYF. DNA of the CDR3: TGCAGTGCCGGGGGCAAATTGCATAGCACAGATACGCAGTATTTT.

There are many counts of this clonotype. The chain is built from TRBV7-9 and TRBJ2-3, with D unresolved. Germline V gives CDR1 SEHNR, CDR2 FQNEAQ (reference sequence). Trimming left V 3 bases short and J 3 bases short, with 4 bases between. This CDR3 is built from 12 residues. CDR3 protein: CASSFSTDTQYF. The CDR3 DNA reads TGTGCCAGCAGCTTCTCGACAGATACGCAGTATTTT.

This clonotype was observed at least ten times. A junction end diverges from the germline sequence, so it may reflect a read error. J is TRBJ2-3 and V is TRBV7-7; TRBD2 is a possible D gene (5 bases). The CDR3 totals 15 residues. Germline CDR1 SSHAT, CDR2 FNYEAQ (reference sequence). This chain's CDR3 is CASSLGRADTDTQYF. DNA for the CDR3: TGTGCTAGCAGCTTAGGAAGAGCGGACACAGATACGCAGTATTTT.